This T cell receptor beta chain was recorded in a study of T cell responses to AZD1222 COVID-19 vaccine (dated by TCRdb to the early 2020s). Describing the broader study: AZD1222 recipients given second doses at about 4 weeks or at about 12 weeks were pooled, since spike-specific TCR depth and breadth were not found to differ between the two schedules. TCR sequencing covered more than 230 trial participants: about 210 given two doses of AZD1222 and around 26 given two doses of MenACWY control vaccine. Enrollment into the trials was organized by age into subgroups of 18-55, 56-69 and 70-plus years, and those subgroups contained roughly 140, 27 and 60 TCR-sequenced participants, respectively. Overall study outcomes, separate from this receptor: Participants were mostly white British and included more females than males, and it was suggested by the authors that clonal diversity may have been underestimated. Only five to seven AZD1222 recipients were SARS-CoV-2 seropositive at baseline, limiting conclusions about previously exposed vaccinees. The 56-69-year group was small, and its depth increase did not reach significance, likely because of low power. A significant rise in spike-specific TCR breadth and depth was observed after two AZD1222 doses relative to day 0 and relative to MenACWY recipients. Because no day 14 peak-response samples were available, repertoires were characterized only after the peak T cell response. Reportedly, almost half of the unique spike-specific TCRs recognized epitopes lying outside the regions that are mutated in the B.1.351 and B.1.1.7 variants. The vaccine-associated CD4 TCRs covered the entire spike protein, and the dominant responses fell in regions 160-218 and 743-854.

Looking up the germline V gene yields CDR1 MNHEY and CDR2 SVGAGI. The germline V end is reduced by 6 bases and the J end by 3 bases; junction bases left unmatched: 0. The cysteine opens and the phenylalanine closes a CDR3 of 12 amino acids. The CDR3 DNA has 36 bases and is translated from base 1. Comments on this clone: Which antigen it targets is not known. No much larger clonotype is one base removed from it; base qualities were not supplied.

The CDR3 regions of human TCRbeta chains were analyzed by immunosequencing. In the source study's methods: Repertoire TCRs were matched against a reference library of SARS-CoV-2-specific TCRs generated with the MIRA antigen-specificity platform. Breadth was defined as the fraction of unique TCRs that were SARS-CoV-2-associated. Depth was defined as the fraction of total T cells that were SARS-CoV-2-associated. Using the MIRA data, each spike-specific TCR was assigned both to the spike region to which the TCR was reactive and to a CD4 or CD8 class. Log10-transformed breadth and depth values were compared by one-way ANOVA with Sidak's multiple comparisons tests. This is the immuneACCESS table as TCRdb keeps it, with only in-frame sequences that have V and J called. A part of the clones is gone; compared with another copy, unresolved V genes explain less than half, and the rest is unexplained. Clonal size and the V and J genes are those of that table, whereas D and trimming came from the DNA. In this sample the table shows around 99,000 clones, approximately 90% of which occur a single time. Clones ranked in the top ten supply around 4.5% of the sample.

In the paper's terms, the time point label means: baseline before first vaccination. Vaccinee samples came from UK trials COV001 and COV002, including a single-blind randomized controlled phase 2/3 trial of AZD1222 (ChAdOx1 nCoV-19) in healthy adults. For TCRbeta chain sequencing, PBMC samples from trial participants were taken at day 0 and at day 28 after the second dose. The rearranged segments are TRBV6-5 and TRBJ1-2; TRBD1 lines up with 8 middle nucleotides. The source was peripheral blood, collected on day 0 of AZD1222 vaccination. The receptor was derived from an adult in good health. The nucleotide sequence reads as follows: TGTGCCAGCAGGACAGGGGACTATGGCTACACCTTC. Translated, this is CASRTGDYGYTF.